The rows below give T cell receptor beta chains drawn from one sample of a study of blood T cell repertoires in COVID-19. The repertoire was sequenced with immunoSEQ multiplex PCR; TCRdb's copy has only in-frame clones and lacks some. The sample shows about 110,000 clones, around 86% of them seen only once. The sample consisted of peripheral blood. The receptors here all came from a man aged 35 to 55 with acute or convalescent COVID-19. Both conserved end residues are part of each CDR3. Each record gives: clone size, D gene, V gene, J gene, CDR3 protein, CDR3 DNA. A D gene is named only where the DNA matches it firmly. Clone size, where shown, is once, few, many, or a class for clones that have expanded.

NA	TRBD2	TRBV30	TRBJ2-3	CAWGLAATDTQYF	TGTGCCTGGGGACTAGCGGCCACAGATACGCAGTATTTT
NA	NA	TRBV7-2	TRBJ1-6	CASSSGLSGLSYNSPLHF	TGTGCCAGCAGCTCGGGACTTTCTGGCCTCTCCTATAATTCACCCCTCCACTTT
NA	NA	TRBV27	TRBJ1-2	CASSLSKINYGYTF	TGTGCCAGCAGTTTGTCAAAAATTAACTATGGCTACACCTTC
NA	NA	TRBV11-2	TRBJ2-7	CASSLTGIYEQYF	TGTGCCAGCAGCCTAACAGGGATCTACGAGCAGTACTTC
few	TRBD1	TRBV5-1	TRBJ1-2	CASSLTGTTGGENGYTF	TGCGCCAGCAGCTTGACTGGGACAACAGGGGGCGAGAATGGCTACACCTTC
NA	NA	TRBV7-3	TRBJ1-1	CASSLKPGTEAFF	TGTGCCAGCAGCTTAAAGCCGGGCACTGAAGCTTTCTTT
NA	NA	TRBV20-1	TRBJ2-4	CSARARGIQYF	TGCAGTGCTAGGGCACGGGGCATTCAGTACTTC
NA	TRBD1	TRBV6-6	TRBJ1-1	CASRTTDRGFTEAFF	TGTGCCAGCCGAACTACAGACAGGGGGTTTACTGAAGCTTTCTTT
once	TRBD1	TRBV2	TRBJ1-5	CASSGTGVQPQHF	TGTGCCAGCAGTGGGACAGGGGTTCAGCCCCAGCATTTT
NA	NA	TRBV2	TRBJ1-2	CASSEGIWGEVYGYTF	TGTGCCAGCAGTGAAGGAATCTGGGGGGAAGTCTATGGCTACACCTTC
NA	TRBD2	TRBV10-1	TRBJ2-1	CASSESPSGPYNEQFF	TGCGCCAGCAGTGAGTCGCCTAGCGGGCCGTACAATGAGCAGTTCTTC
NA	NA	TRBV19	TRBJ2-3	CASSIDNGGDTQYF	TGTGCCAGTAGTATAGATAACGGGGGAGATACGCAGTATTTT
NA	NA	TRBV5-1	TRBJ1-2	CASSLVGRGGGYTF	TGCGCCAGCAGCTTGGTGGGCAGGGGTGGCGGCTACACCTTC
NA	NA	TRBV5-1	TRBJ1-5	CASSLAGEQPQHF	TGCGCCAGCAGCTTGGCAGGCGAGCAGCCCCAGCATTTT
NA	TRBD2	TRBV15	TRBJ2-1	CATSQSSGRFYNEQFF	TGTGCCACCAGCCAATCTAGCGGCCGTTTCTACAATGAGCAGTTCTTC
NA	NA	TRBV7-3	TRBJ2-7	CASSLDGENYEQYF	TGTGCCAGCAGCTTAGACGGGGAAAACTACGAGCAGTACTTC
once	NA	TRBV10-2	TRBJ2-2	CASGTHWASNTGELFF	TGCGCCAGCGGGACACACTGGGCCTCGAACACCGGGGAGCTGTTTTTT
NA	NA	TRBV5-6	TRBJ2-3	CASSLRDTQYF	TGTGCCAGCAGCTTGCGAGATACGCAGTATTTT
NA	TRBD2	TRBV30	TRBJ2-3	CAWSAGGLAGWRTDTQYF	TGTGCCTGGAGCGCAGGGGGGCTAGCGGGGTGGCGCACAGATACGCAGTATTTT
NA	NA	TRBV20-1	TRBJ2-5	CSAGQGETQYF	TGCAGTGCTGGGCAGGGCGAGACCCAGTACTTC
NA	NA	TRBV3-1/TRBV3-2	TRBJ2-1	CASSQPDRYYNEQFF	TGTGCCAGCAGCCAACCAGACAGGTACTACAATGAGCAGTTCTTC
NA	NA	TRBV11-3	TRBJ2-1	CASSLSQGNEQFF	TGTGCCAGCAGCTTAAGTCAGGGGAATGAGCAGTTCTTC
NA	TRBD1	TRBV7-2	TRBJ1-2	CASSFGQAYYGYTF	TGTGCCAGCAGCTTCGGACAGGCGTACTATGGCTACACCTTC
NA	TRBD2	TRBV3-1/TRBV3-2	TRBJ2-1	CASSQDGLAGGHNEQFF	TGTGCCAGCAGCCAGGACGGACTAGCGGGGGGCCACAATGAGCAGTTCTTC
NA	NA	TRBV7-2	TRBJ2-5	CASSFPPGSETQYF	TGTGCCAGCAGCTTCCCGCCGGGGAGCGAGACCCAGTACTTC
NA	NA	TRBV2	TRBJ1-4	CASTDTLEKLFF	TGTGCCAGCACAGACACCCTAGAAAAACTGTTTTTT
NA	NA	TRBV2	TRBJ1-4	CATQRGSTNEKLFF	TGTGCCACCCAAAGGGGTAGCACTAATGAAAAACTGTTTTTT
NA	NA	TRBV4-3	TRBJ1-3	CASSQHSGNTIYF	TGCGCCAGCAGCCAACACTCTGGAAACACCATATATTTT
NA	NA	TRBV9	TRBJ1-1	CASSVGPGGYTEAFF	TGTGCCAGCAGCGTAGGTCCGGGGGGGTACACTGAAGCTTTCTTT
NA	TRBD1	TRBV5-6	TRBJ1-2	CASSPGTGSGYTF	TGTGCCAGCAGCCCCGGGACAGGGTCCGGCTACACCTTC
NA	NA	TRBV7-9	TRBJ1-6	CASSLSESPLHF	TGTGCCAGCAGCTTATCGGAGTCACCCCTCCACTTT
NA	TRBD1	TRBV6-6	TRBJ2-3	CASSYLDRGDTDTQYF	TGTGCCAGCAGTTACCTCGACAGGGGGGACACAGATACGCAGTATTTT
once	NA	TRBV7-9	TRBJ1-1	CASSLFRAGREEAFF	TGTGCCAGCAGCTTATTTCGGGCAGGGCGGGAAGAAGCTTTCTTT
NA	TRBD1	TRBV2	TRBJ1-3	CASTLTGGGNTIYF	TGTGCCAGCACTTTGACAGGGGGAGGAAACACCATATATTTT
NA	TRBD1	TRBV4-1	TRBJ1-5	CASSQDFGGQGGQPQHF	TGCGCCAGCAGCCAAGATTTCGGGGGACAGGGGGGTCAGCCCCAGCATTTT
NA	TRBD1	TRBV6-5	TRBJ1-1	CASRRDSNMNTEAFF	TGTGCCAGCAGGAGGGACAGTAACATGAACACTGAAGCTTTCTTT
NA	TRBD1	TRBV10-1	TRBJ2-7	CASSESQGAYEQYF	TGCGCCAGCAGTGAGTCACAGGGGGCTTACGAGCAGTACTTC
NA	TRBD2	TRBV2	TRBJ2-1	CASSGGGLAYNEQFF	TGTGCCAGCAGTGGCGGGGGACTAGCTTACAATGAGCAGTTCTTC
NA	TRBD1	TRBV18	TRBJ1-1	CASSPTGQGEAFF	TGTGCCAGCTCACCAACAGGACAGGGTGAAGCTTTCTTT
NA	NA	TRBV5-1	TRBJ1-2	CASSLEGDTYGYTF	TGCGCCAGCAGCTTGGAAGGAGATACATATGGCTACACCTTC
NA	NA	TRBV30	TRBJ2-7	CAWNRVGAEQYF	TGTGCCTGGAACAGGGTCGGGGCCGAGCAGTACTTC
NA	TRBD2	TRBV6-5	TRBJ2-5	CANGIAGGQETQYF	TGTGCCAACGGAATAGCGGGAGGGCAGGAGACCCAGTACTTC
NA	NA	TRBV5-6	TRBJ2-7	CASSISRSGTHYSYEQYF	TGTGCCAGCAGCATCTCCCGGTCCGGGACTCATTACTCCTACGAGCAGTACTTC